Following are 23 T cell receptor beta chains from one sample sequenced in a study of cytomegalovirus exposure and HLA in healthy donors. The PCR ran on 60 Vbeta and 13 Jbeta primers. TCRdb's copy holds only in-frame clones and misses some; the assay was immunoSEQ multiplex PCR. The repertoire consists of 200,000 or so clones, with around 80% occurring once and the leading ten covering about 6%. The sequenced material came from PBMCs. These receptors were obtained from a man aged 35-49 years in good health and CMV-seropositive.

Regarding this clone: Germline is not matched at one junction end, which may reflect a read error. The rearrangement links TRBV7-9 to TRBJ2-7; TRBD1 is a possible D gene (5 bases). Germline V CDR1 and CDR2: SEHNR, FQNEAQ (reference sequence). The CDR3 runs to 12 residues. CDR3 sequence (DNA): TGTTCCAGCAGCACAGACAGCTACGAGCAGTACTTC. This gives the protein CSSSTDSYEQYF.

The chain combines TRBV5-1 with TRBJ2-3; a weak D match, TRBD1 (5 bases). V dropped 3 bases and J dropped 5 bases, with 16 bases sitting between them. Looked up from germline, CDR1 is SGHRS and CDR2 is YFSETQ. CDR3 length: 15 amino acids. The CDR3 region is CASSSEDRRRDTQYF. The CDR3 bases are TGCGCCAGCAGCTCCGAAGACAGACGCAGAGATACGCAGTATTTT.

The chain carries TRBV4-3 and TRBJ2-2; D is ambiguous. Germline CDR1 LGHNA, CDR2 YSLEER. This CDR3 has 14 residues. Between the trimmed V and J ends, which lost 1 base and 1 base, there was a span of 4 bases. The CDR3 DNA reads as TGCGCCAGCAGCCAAGGACAGAACACCGGGGAGCTGTTTTTT. Translation gives CASSQGQNTGELFF.

This clone was picked up a small number of times. The genes are TRBV25-1 and TRBJ2-7; TRBD1 matches at 9 bases. CDR1 MGHDK and CDR2 SYGVNS come from the germline V gene. This CDR3 comprises 13 residues. After removal of 6 bases from V and 3 bases from J, the junction contained 3 bases not matched to a gene. The CDR3, as DNA: TGTGCCAGCAGACAGGGGGCGGTCTACGAGCAGTACTTC. It encodes CASRQGAVYEQYF.

Comments on this clone: The junction and the germline gene differ at one end; a read error may be behind it. The V call is TRBV28, the J call TRBJ1-2; D is uncertain. CDR1 MDHEN and CDR2 SYDVKM come from the germline V gene. The CDR3 consists of 12 residues. CDR3 nucleotides: TGTGCCAGCCAAAACACCAACTATGGCTACACTTTC. Translated: CASQNTNYGYTF.

The rearrangement links TRBV5-1 to TRBJ2-5; 9 bases line up with TRBD1. Germline assignment: CDR1 SGHRS and CDR2 YFSETQ. The CDR3 consists of 14 residues. V lost 2 bases, J lost 11 bases, and 10 bases stayed unmatched. CDR3 nucleotides: TGCGCCAGCAGCTTCGGGACAGGGCGAGGGGAGCAGTACTTC. This codes for CASSFGTGRGEQYF.

This clone has just a few counts. The rearrangement links TRBV4-3 to TRBJ2-7, with D uncertain. Germline-derived CDR1 and CDR2 are LGHNA and YSLEER. With 0 bases removed from V and 2 bases from J, the gap between germline ends came to 5 bases. The CDR3 is 13 residues long. The CDR3 spells CASSQDATYEQYF. For the CDR3, the DNA is TGCGCCAGCAGCCAAGATGCTACCTACGAGCAGTACTTC.

This chain links TRBV27 with TRBJ2-7, with 12 bases that match TRBD2. CDR1 and CDR2 from the germline V gene are MNHEY and SMNVEV (reference sequence). The CDR3 is 12 residues long. V trimming: 5 bases; J trimming: 9 bases; junction bases outside the gene matches: 2. The CDR3 DNA follows: TGTGCCAGCAGTCTAGCGGGGGGGGCGCAGTACTTC. Its protein is CASSLAGGAQYF.

The rearrangement joins TRBV28 to TRBJ2-1; 9 nucleotides match TRBD1. In germline, CDR1 is MDHEN, CDR2 SYDVKM. The V segment lost 4 bases and the J segment 8 bases; nucleotides outside the gene matches: 6. The CDR3 totals 14 residues. The CDR3 region has the DNA TGTGCCAGCAGTTCAGGGACAGGGAGGGATGAGCAGTTCTTC. It specifies CASSSGTGRDEQFF.

The table lists this clone with a count of one. The rearrangement uses TRBV19 and TRBJ2-7; possibly TRBD1 for D (6 bases). Between the trimmed V and J ends, which lost 6 bases and 2 bases, there was a span of 17 bases. The CDR3 is made up of 15 amino acids. CDR1 and CDR2 (germline): LNHDA, SQIVND (reference sequence). The CDR3 coding sequence is TGTGCCAGTAGACTTACAGGGTACAGGCCCTACGAGCAGTACTTC. Translating it yields CASRLTGYRPYEQYF.

The chain uses TRBV6-5 and TRBJ2-5; the D gene is possibly TRBD1 (6 bases). The CDR3 covers 13 residues. Germline assignment: CDR1 MNHEY and CDR2 SVGAGI. Trimming took 8 bases from V and 4 from J, leaving 14 bases between them. The CDR3 region is CASSKYRVETQYF. The CDR3 coding sequence is TGTGCCAGCTCGAAGTACAGGGTAGAGACCCAGTACTTC.

The chain couples TRBV7-2 to TRBJ1-1; D is perhaps TRBD1 (6 bases). The length of the CDR3 is 15 residues. Trimming took 8 bases from V and 0 from J, leaving 16 bases between them. CDR1 SGHTA and CDR2 FQGNSA come from the germline V gene. The CDR3 DNA is TGTGCCAGCGCACCGACAGGAGCCATGAACACTGAAGCTTTCTTT. It yields the protein CASAPTGAMNTEAFF.

The rearrangement uses TRBV7-8 and TRBJ1-2; a weak D match, TRBD1 (6 bases). The CDR3 has 15 residues. V lost 10 bases and J lost 5, with 23 bases in between. Germline CDR1 and CDR2: SGHVS and FQNEAQ. The CDR3 sequence is CATRTQGQRLYGYTF. CDR3 DNA: TGTGCCACCCGAACACAAGGACAGCGGCTTTATGGCTACACCTTC.

The rearrangement uses TRBV7-8 and TRBJ2-7; 9 bases are a match to TRBD2. The CDR3 contains 16 residues. The J segment lost 2 bases and the V segment lost 3 bases, leaving 8 bases of the junction unmatched. From germline, CDR1 is SGHVS and CDR2 FQNEAQ. This chain's CDR3 is CASSFVSGGLTYEQYF. As DNA, the CDR3 is TGTGCCAGCAGCTTCGTTAGCGGGGGCTTAACCTACGAGCAGTACTTC.

This clone was counted only a few times. The J gene is TRBJ2-1, the V gene TRBV5-4; 15 bases match TRBD2. The trim removed 0 bases at V and 9 bases at J, leaving 1 base unmatched. This CDR3 has 15 amino acids. Per the germline V gene, CDR1 is SGHNT and CDR2 is YYREEE (reference sequence). The CDR3 spells CASSLGGLAGGEQFF. As DNA, the CDR3 is TGTGCCAGCAGCTTGGGGGGACTAGCGGGGGGTGAGCAGTTCTTC.

V usage is TRBV10-3 and J usage is TRBJ1-1; TRBD1 matches 10 bases. This CDR3 is 14 amino acids long. Germline lookup yields CDR1 ENHRY and CDR2 SYGVKD. J was trimmed by 1 base and V by 6 bases; bases with no gene match: 2. The CDR3 region has the DNA TGTGCCATCAGGACAGGGGGCGGGAACACTGAAGCTTTCTTT. Translation gives CAIRTGGGNTEAFF.

The chain employs TRBV21-1 and TRBJ1-4. TRBV21-1 corresponds to a pseudogene. The CDR3 spans 13 residues. CDR3 bases: TGTGCCAGCAGCCAAAAGCCGAGGGAAAAACTGTTTTTT. Protein sequence: CASSQKPREKLFF.

The chain links TRBV7-9 to TRBJ1-1, with unresolved D. In germline, CDR1 is SEHNR, CDR2 FQNEAQ (reference sequence). V was trimmed by 4 bases and J by 8 bases, leaving 14 bases between them. This CDR3 contains 13 residues. CDR3 nucleotide sequence: TGTGCCAGCAGCTCATACATCTCCATGGAAGCTTTCTTT. Translating gives CASSSYISMEAFF.

The J gene is TRBJ1-1, the V gene TRBV7-9, with a possible D match to TRBD1 (5 bases). CDR1 is SEHNR, CDR2 FQNEAQ, per germline (reference sequence). CDR3 length equals 14 residues. The V end lost 6 bases, the J end lost 5 bases, and 16 bases lay between the germline ends. The CDR3 is CASRSGHVGTEAFF. The CDR3 DNA follows: TGTGCCAGCAGGTCTGGACATGTAGGAACTGAAGCTTTCTTT.

V is TRBV7-2 and J is TRBJ2-7; TRBD1 matches 9 bases. The CDR3 is made up of 15 amino acids. Trimming took 1 base from V and 4 from J; bases not matched to a gene: 5. Looked up from germline, CDR1 is SGHTA and CDR2 is FQGNSA. The CDR3 here is CASSLGGTGRYEQYF. In DNA form, the CDR3 reads TGTGCCAGCAGCTTAGGGGGGACAGGGCGGTACGAGCAGTACTTC.

The sample holds a few counts of this clone. The chain is built from TRBV5-1 and TRBJ2-6; 8 bases are shared with TRBD1. This CDR3 is 19 amino acids long. Losses at the gene ends were 0 bases for V and 0 bases for J; bases not matched to a gene: 8. Looked up from germline, CDR1 is SGHRS and CDR2 is YFSETQ. The CDR3, as DNA: TGCGCCAGCAGCTTGGCCAGCGACAGGGGCCTCTCTGGGGCCAACGTCCTGACTTTC. It codes for CASSLASDRGLSGANVLTF.

This chain uses TRBV7-3 with TRBJ2-3, with 10 bases matching TRBD1. Germline V gene data show CDR1 as SGHTA and CDR2 as FQGTGA. V gave up 6 bases and J gave up 3 bases; unmatched junction bases: 9. The CDR3 is 16 residues long. CDR3 DNA sequence: TGTGCCAGCAGACGATCCGGGACAGGGGTAACAGATACGCAGTATTTT. Translated, it gives CASRRSGTGVTDTQYF.

The rearrangement links TRBV2 to TRBJ1-1; D ambiguous. V was cut by 6 bases and J by 3 bases, with 14 bases left in between. The CDR3 totals 14 residues. Per germline, CDR1 SNHLY and CDR2 FYNNEI. Here the CDR3 reads CASRLQSMDTEAFF. The CDR3 DNA sequence: TGTGCCAGCAGACTTCAATCTATGGACACTGAAGCTTTCTTT. Together with reference TRBV2 and TRBJ1-1, the CDR3 gives the full variable domain: EPEVTQTPSHQVTQMGQEVILRCVPISNHLYFYWYRQILGQKVEFLVSFYNNEISEKSEIFDDQFSVERPDGSNFTLKIRSTKLEDSAMYFCASRLQSMDTEAFFGQGTRLTVV.